The sequence of this TCR beta chain was determined in a study of a mutant IDH1 vaccine in newly diagnosed glioma. The protocol was immunoSEQ multiplex PCR, while the TCRdb copy is restricted to in-frame clones and leaves out a portion. The sample records roughly 40,000 clones, 75% to 90% being singletons. The sample's time point: week 5, during vaccination. Vaccine doses each comprised 300 ug of mutant IDH1 20-mer peptide, with topical imiquimod. The study enrolled donors with new WHO grade 3 or 4 IDH1-mutant, ATRX-lost astrocytomas. Remarks on this clone: Its antigen is as yet unknown.

Trimming stripped 4 bases from V and 6 bases from J, with 13 bases between. The CDR3 extends over 14 amino acids. Germline values: CDR1 SGHRS, CDR2 YFSETQ. V gene TRBV5-1 combines with J gene TRBJ2-2; either TRBD1 or TRBD2 may supply D (7 bases each). This TCR came from a man aged 35 to 55 with glioma. Sample: PBMCs, taken from a glioma patient whose treatment included an IDH1 peptide vaccine. The CDR3: CASSEAGGAGELFF. The DNA for the CDR3 is TGCGCCAGCAGCGAGGCAGGGGGGGCCGGGGAGCTGTTTTTT.